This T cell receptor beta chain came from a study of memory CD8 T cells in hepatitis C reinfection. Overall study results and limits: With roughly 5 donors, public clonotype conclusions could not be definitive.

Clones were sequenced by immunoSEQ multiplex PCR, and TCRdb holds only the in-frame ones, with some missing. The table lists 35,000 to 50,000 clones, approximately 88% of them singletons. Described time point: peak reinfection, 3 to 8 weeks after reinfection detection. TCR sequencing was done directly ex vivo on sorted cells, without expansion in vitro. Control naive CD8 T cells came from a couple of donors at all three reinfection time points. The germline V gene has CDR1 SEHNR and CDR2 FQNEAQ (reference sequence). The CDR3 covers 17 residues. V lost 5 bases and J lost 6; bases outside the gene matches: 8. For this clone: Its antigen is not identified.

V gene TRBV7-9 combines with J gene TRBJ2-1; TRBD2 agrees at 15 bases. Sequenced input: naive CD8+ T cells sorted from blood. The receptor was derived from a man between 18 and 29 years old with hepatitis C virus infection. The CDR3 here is CASSQGLAGGRGNEQFF. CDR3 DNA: TGTGCCAGCAGCCAGGGACTAGCGGGGGGAAGGGGCAATGAGCAGTTCTTC.